This T cell receptor beta chain appears in the sequencing data of a study of beta chain features in type 1 diabetes. Findings of the study overall: TCRB CDR3s were moderately but significantly shorter in Type 1 diabetes patients in all four CD4+ subsets. Because the template was cDNA, high-expressing cells might be over-represented. Sampled from patients, naive, central memory and Treg TCRB repertoires appeared more similar than those sampled from healthy donors.

CDR3 size: 16 residues. Germline lookup yields CDR1 SEHNR and CDR2 FQNEAQ (reference sequence). Trimming stripped 4 bases from V and 3 bases from J, with 17 bases between. Expressed TCRB transcripts were sequenced because the entire RNA isolate underwent reverse transcription. Naive, central memory and regulatory T cell samples came to a mean of approximately 4 million reads. Here immunoSEQ multiplex PCR was the method, and the copy in TCRdb shows in-frame clones only, minus some. The table has approximately 600,000 clones, under 15% seen once. This clone has more than one count but fewer than ten. Its antigen is not known.

The chain couples TRBV7-9 to TRBJ2-3, with TRBD2 as a possible D gene (6 bases). Material: naive CD4+ T cells from blood. The origin of this receptor is a man aged 25 to 40 with type 1 diabetes. CDR3 loop: CASSSWGGSGTDTQYF. CDR3 in DNA: TGTGCCAGCAGCTCTTGGGGCGGAAGCGGGACAGATACGCAGTATTTT.